Listed below are T cell receptor beta chains from one sample, sequenced in a study of follicular helper T cells after annual influenza vaccination. Clones were read by immunoSEQ multiplex PCR, and TCRdb kept only the in-frame ones, dropping some. The table shows some 1,200 clones, with roughly 79% occurring only once. The specimen comprised CXCR5+ CD38+ circulating T follicular helper cells from blood, sampled on the day of influenza vaccination. Receptor source: an adult who received the influenza vaccine. Each CDR3 is given with its conserved first and last residue. Fields, in order: J gene, clone size, V gene, D gene, CDR3 DNA, CDR3 protein. The D gene is left open where the match is weak. The listing skips clone size in some rows; elsewhere it reads once, few, many or a size class.

>TRBJ2-2|.|TRBV4-2|.
TGTGCCAGCAGCCACCCTGGGGGCGGAGCGAACACCGGGGAGCTGTTTTTT
CASSHPGGGANTGELFF
>TRBJ1-5|.|TRBV5-5|TRBD1
TGTGCCAGCAGCTTGTCAGGGGGTAATCAGCCCCAGCATTTT
CASSLSGGNQPQHF
>TRBJ2-7|.|TRBV18|.
TGTGCCAGCTCACCCCGGGACGGGTACGAGCAGTACTTC
CASSPRDGYEQYF
>TRBJ1-2|few|TRBV6-5|.
TGTGCCAGCACTGGACAGTTCGGCTACACCTTC
CASTGQFGYTF
>TRBJ1-1|.|TRBV28|.
TGTGCCACCTCGGGGGCTTTCTTT
CATSGAFF
>TRBJ2-7|.|TRBV27|TRBD1
TGTGCCAGCAGCCCCCCCGGGACAGGGAACGAGTACGAGCAGTACTTC
CASSPPGTGNEYEQYF
>TRBJ2-5|.|TRBV7-2|.
TGTGCCAGCAGCTCCCTACAACTGGAGACCCAGTACTTC
CASSSLQLETQYF
>TRBJ1-1|.|TRBV7-3|.
TGTGCCAGCAGCTTACAGGGTGACACTGAAGCTTTCTTT
CASSLQGDTEAFF
>TRBJ2-1|.|TRBV5-1|.
TGCGCCAGCAGCCCCGGGTGGCGGGACGGTGAGCAGTTCTTC
CASSPGWRDGEQFF
>TRBJ2-5|.|TRBV4-2|.
TGTGCCAGCAGCCAAGATGTGAGACACCTCCAGGAGACCCAGTACTTC
CASSQDVRHLQETQYF
>TRBJ1-6|few|TRBV6-6|.
TGTGCCAGCACCCCCGCTTCGGGCAATTCACCCCTCCACTTT
CASTPASGNSPLHF
>TRBJ1-1|.|TRBV20-1|TRBD1
TGCAGTGTCGCAACAGGGGAAGTAACTTTCTTT
CSVATGEVTFF
>TRBJ2-6|.|TRBV19|TRBD1
TGTGCCAGTAGTATATTGGGACAGCTACTCTCTGGGGCCAACGTCCTGACTTTC
CASSILGQLLSGANVLTF
>TRBJ2-5|.|TRBV28|.
TGTGCCAGCAGTCCGAATACTGGGGGAGAGACCCAGTACTTC
CASSPNTGGETQYF
>TRBJ2-1|.|TRBV6-6|TRBD2
TGTGCCAGCAGCTCCCGGGGGGAAGAGCAGTTCTTC
CASSSRGEEQFF
>TRBJ2-1|.|TRBV10-2|.
TGCGCCAGCAGTGAGCCCGGGCAGGGAGCCTACAATGAGCAGTTCTTC
CASSEPGQGAYNEQFF
>TRBJ1-5|few|TRBV19|.
TGTGCCGGCGGGGGCACGCCGACCGTAAATCAGCCCCAGCATTTT
CAGGGTPTVNQPQHF
>TRBJ2-6|.|TRBV30|TRBD1
TGTGCCTGGGACAGGGGGCTCTGGTCCGGGGCCAACGTCCTGACTTTC
CAWDRGLWSGANVLTF
>TRBJ1-2|.|TRBV11-2|TRBD1
TGTGCCAGCAGCTCCGGGACAGGGTACTATGGCTACACCTTC
CASSSGTGYYGYTF
>TRBJ2-2|.|TRBV6-5|.
TGTGCCAGCAGTTACTTTGGAGGTTACACCGGGGAGCTGTTTTTT
CASSYFGGYTGELFF
>TRBJ2-2|.|TRBV7-2|.
TGTGCCAGCAGCTTAGACATAGCGGCCACCACCGGGGAGCTGTTTTTT
CASSLDIAATTGELFF
>TRBJ1-5|.|TRBV2|.
TGTGCCAGCAGTATCTCGGGGCAGGGCAATCAGCCCCAGCATTTT
CASSISGQGNQPQHF
>TRBJ1-2|once|TRBV19|.
TGTGCCAGTAGCGCGACGGAAGAGTCGTATGGCTACACCTTC
CASSATEESYGYTF
>TRBJ1-2|.|TRBV5-1|.
TGCGCCAGCAGCTTGGCTCCGCAGAGAGACTATGGCTACACCTTC
CASSLAPQRDYGYTF
>TRBJ2-3|once|TRBV9|TRBD2
TGTGCCAGCAGCGGTAGGACTAGCGGGAGGAGGGCAGATACGCAGTATTTT
CASSGRTSGRRADTQYF
>TRBJ2-3|.|TRBV7-2|TRBD2
TGTGCCAGCCAGCTAGCGGGCACAGATACGCAGTATTTT
CASQLAGTDTQYF
>TRBJ2-1|.|TRBV7-2|.
TGTGCCAGCAGCTTAGGGGCGGTTAGGGCCAGTTACAATGAGCAGTTCTTC
CASSLGAVRASYNEQFF
>TRBJ2-7|.|TRBV5-4|.
TGTGCCAGCAGCTCACATCGGGGGAACGAGCAGTACTTC
CASSSHRGNEQYF
>TRBJ1-1|once|TRBV6-6|.
TGTGCCAGCAGTGGAAGGGACTTTCTGAACACTGAAGCTTTCTTT
CASSGRDFLNTEAFF
>TRBJ1-1|.|TRBV29-1|.
TGCAGCGTTGTGGGGTTTAGCACTGAAGCTTTCTTT
CSVVGFSTEAFF
>TRBJ2-5|.|TRBV7-2|TRBD2
TGTGCCAGCAGCTCAAGACTAGCGGAAGAGACCCAGTACTTC
CASSSRLAEETQYF
>TRBJ2-2|.|TRBV7-8|.
TGTGCCAGCAGCTTAGATCGGATAGGGACCGGGGAGCTGTTTTTT
CASSLDRIGTGELFF
>TRBJ2-5|.|TRBV9|TRBD2
TGTGCCAGCAGCGTGGCTAGCGGGAGCGATGAGACCCAGTACTTC
CASSVASGSDETQYF
>TRBJ2-5|.|TRBV7-2|TRBD1
TGTGCCAGCAGCGTAGGACAGGGCCAAGAGACCCAGTACTTC
CASSVGQGQETQYF
>TRBJ1-2|.|TRBV6-6|.
TGTGCCAGCAGCCCCTGGACGGTCGGAGGCTACACCTTC
CASSPWTVGGYTF
>TRBJ2-5|.|TRBV30|TRBD1
TGTGCCTGGAGTCCCCGGGACAGACAAGAGACCCAGTACTTC
CAWSPRDRQETQYF
>TRBJ2-7|.|TRBV18|.
TGTGCCGGCTCACTCAACACAGGGCAAGAGCAGTACTTC
CAGSLNTGQEQYF
>TRBJ2-7|.|TRBV5-6|.
TGTGCCAGCAGCTTGGGGGACGAGCAGTACTTC
CASSLGDEQYF
>TRBJ2-7|.|TRBV11-2|.
TGTGCCAGCAGCTTAGTGGCCTGGGGCAACGAGCAGTACTTC
CASSLVAWGNEQYF
>TRBJ1-4|.|TRBV18|.
TGTGCCAGCTCACCATCCGACCGGAGGGAAAAACTGTTTTTT
CASSPSDRREKLFF
>TRBJ1-5|few|TRBV2|.
TGTGCCAGCAGTGAATGGCAGGGGAATCAGCCCCAGCATTTT
CASSEWQGNQPQHF
>TRBJ2-4|.|TRBV5-6|TRBD2
TGTGCCAGCAGTTACGGGAGCGGACTAGCGGCCAAAAACATTCAGTACTTC
CASSYGSGLAAKNIQYF